The clone carrying this T cell receptor (beta chain) was seen more than once but under ten times. The target antigen is unknown. The data were taken from a study of blood T cells in healthy people across ages. Background on the study: T cells yielded about one barcoded beta molecule per two cells through template switching.

The study's findings and limits: There was no known CMV status for donors, so expanded clonotype changes were possibly confounded. Age advanced and TCR beta diversity per million T cells fell, roughly linearly.

Isolation of PBMCs gave at least 6 million cells per sample. The V gene's germline CDR1 is SGHTA and CDR2 FQGNSA. The V and J ends lost 8 bases and 2 bases respectively, with 13 bases between them. This CDR3 has 13 amino acids. For the second PCR, which ran for 7 to 11 cycles, a sample-barcoded 5' primer and a J-beta primer mix were used. TCRdb analysed the 5' RACE reads with MiXCR anew, one entry per CDR3 protein. The sample records approximately 850,000 distinct CDR3 sequences, about 42% being singletons. Sequenced material: blood. This TCR derives from a man aged 55 to 70 in good health. The chain links TRBV7-2 to TRBJ2-7; D ambiguous. The CDR3 protein is CASASDGTYEQYF. CDR3 nucleotide sequence: TGTGCCAGCGCCTCCGATGGGACCTACGAGCAGTACTTC.